This record looks at one TCR beta chain sequence and its context. These data originate in a study of control samples from healthy donors and cancer patients. Here immunoSEQ multiplex PCR was the method, and the copy in TCRdb shows in-frame clones only, minus some. The repertoire includes over 150,000 clones, over 85% of them detected once, and about 5.6% sits in the top ten. The CDR3 has 15 amino acids. The germline CDR1 and CDR2 sequences are LNHDA and SQIVND (reference sequence). Trimming left V 1 base short and J 0 bases short, with 7 bases between. This receptor was obtained from a man in his forties in good health. V is TRBV19 and J is TRBJ1-5, with unresolved D. Input material: blood. The CDR3 is CASSIGAISNQPQHF. The CDR3 DNA sequence: TGTGCCAGTAGTATAGGGGCGATTAGCAATCAGCCCCAGCATTTT.